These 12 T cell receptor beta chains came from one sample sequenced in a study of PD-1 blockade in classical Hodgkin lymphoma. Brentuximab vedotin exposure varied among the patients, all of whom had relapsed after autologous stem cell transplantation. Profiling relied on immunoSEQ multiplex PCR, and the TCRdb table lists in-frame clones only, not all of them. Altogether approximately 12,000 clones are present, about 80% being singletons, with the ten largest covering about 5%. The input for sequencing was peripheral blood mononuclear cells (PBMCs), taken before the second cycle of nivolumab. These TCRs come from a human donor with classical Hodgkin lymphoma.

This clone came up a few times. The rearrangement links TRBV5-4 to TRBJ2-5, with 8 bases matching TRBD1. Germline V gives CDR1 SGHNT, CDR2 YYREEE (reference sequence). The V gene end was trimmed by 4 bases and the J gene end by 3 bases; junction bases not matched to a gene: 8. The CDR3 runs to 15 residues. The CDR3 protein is CASSPTGAPEETQYF. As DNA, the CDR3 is TGTGCCAGCAGCCCGACAGGGGCTCCGGAAGAGACCCAGTACTTC.

The CDR3 region is CASSRAGGNTGELFF. Here the CDR3 DNA reads TGTGCCAGCTCACGAGCGGGAGGGAACACCGGGGAGCTGTTTTTT. V and J are TRBV18 and TRBJ2-2; 9 bases are a match to TRBD2. The germline gives CDR1 KGHSH, CDR2 LQKENI. The CDR3 runs 15 residues. V dropped 4 bases and J dropped 1; count of bases not matched to a gene: 1.

The chain's CDR3 is CASITGGQIYGYTF. Here the CDR3 DNA reads TGTGCCAGCATCACAGGTGGACAGATCTATGGCTACACCTTC. The J gene is TRBJ1-2, the V gene TRBV28; a weak D match, TRBD1 (6 bases). V lost 7 bases, J lost 4 bases, and 16 bases lay in between. Germline CDR1 reads MDHEN; CDR2 reads SYDVKM. CDR3 length equals 14 residues.

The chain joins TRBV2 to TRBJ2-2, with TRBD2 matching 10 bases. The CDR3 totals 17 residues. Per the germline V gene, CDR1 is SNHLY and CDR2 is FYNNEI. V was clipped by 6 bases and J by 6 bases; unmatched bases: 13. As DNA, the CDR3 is TGTGCCAGCAGGGGGATTCGACTAGCGGGTGATGCCGGGGAGCTGTTTTTT. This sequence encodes CASRGIRLAGDAGELFF.

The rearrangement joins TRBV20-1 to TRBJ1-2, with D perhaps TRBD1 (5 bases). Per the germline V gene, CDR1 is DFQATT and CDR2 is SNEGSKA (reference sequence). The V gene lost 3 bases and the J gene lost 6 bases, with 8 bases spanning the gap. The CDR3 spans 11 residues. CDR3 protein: CSASFRDGYTF. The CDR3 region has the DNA TGCAGTGCTAGTTTCAGGGATGGCTACACCTTC.

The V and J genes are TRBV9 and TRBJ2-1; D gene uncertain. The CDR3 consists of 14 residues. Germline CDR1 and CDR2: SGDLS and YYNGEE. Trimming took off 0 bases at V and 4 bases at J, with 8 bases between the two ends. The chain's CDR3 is CASSVAIQYNEQFF. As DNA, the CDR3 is TGTGCCAGCAGCGTAGCTATACAGTACAATGAGCAGTTCTTC.

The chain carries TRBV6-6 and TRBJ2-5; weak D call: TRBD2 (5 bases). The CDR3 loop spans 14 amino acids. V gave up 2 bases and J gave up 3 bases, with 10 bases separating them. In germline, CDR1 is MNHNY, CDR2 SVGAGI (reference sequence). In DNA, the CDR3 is TGTGCCAGCAGTTACGGAGCGGCCGAAGAGACCCAGTACTTC. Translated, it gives CASSYGAAEETQYF.

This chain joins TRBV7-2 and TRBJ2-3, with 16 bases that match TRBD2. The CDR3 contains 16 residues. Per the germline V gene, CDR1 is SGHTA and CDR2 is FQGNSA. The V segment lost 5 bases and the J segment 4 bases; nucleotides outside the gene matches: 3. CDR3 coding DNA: TGTGCCAGCAGCCCCGGGACTAGCGGGGGGGCAGATACGCAGTATTTT. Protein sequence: CASSPGTSGGADTQYF.

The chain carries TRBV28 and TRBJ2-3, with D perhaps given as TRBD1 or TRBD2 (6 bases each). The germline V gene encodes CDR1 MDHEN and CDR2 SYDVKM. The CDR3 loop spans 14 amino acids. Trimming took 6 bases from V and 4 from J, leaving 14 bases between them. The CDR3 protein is CASRTWGAADTQYF. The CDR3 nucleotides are TGTGCCAGCAGGACCTGGGGGGCGGCAGATACGCAGTATTTT.

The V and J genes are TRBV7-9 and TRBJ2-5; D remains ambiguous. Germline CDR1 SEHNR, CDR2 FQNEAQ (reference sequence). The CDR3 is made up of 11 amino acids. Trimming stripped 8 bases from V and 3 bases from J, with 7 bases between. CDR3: CASWVEETQYF. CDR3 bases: TGTGCCAGCTGGGTCGAAGAGACCCAGTACTTC.

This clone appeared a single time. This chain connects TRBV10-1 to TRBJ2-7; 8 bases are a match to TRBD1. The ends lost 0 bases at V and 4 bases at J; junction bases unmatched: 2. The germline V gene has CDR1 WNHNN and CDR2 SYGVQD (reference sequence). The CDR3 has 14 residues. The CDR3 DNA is TGCGCCAGCAGTGAGTCCCGGACAGGGTACGAGCAGTACTTC. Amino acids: CASSESRTGYEQYF.

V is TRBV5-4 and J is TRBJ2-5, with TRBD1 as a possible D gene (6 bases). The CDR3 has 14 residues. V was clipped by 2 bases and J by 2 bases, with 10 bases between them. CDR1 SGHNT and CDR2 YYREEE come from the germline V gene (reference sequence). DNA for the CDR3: TGTGCCAGCAGCTTTACAGGGTCTCAAGAGACCCAGTACTTC. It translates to CASSFTGSQETQYF.